Presented here are 8 T cell receptor beta chains from one specimen sequenced in a study of T cells in Graves' hyperthyroidism and ophthalmopathy. Amplified TCR beta CDR3 regions derived from RNA transcripts. When the TCR CDR3 underwent first-round RT-PCR, the HTBI primer set was used. TCRdb recomputed calls from the multiplex PCR reads with MiXCR, one row per CDR3 protein. The data contain over 700,000 distinct CDR3 sequences, just over 35% of them singletons. Sequenced material: blood. These receptors all come from a middle-aged woman with Graves' hyperthyroidism.

The chain uses TRBV7-2 and TRBJ2-5; D possibly corresponds to TRBD2 (6 bases). In germline, CDR1 is SGHTA, CDR2 FQGNSA. V dropped 6 bases and J dropped 3 bases, with 20 bases sitting between them. The CDR3 length is 16 residues. Here the CDR3 DNA reads TGTGCCAGCAGTTTATGGGTAGCGGAAGAGAAAGAGACCCAGTACTTC. Protein product: CASSLWVAEEKETQYF.

J is TRBJ1-1 and V is TRBV12-3 or TRBV12-4; no firm D call. The length of the CDR3 is 13 residues. V gave up 5 bases and J gave up 6 bases, with 13 bases separating them. The DNA of the CDR3 is TGTGCCAGCAGTACTCCGGGAAGCTCTGAAGCTTTCTTT. It yields the protein CASSTPGSSEAFF.

The chain has TRBV15 and TRBJ1-2; D is unclear. The V end lost 0 bases, the J end lost 4 bases, and 12 bases lay between the germline ends. The CDR3 is made up of 15 amino acids. CDR1 and CDR2 from the germline V gene are LNHNV and YYDKDF (reference sequence). The CDR3 protein is CATSRDWTGTYGYTF. CDR3 nucleotides: TGTGCCACCAGCAGAGATTGGACGGGAACCTATGGCTACACCTTC.

The chain couples TRBV10-1 to TRBJ1-4, with D unresolved. This CDR3 is built from 15 residues. The V gene's germline CDR1 is WNHNN and CDR2 SYGVQD (reference sequence). The germline V and J ends were trimmed by 3 bases and 7 bases, with 15 bases remaining between them. CDR3 amino acids: CASSESTSGSEKLFF. For the CDR3, the DNA is TGCGCCAGCAGTGAATCGACCAGTGGGAGTGAAAAACTGTTTTTT.

At least ten counts were recorded for this clonotype. The rearrangement links TRBV29-1 to TRBJ1-1; 8 bases match TRBD1. After removal of 4 bases from V and 0 bases from J, the junction contained 4 bases not matched to a gene. From germline, CDR1 is SQVTM and CDR2 ANQGSEA. The CDR3 consists of 14 residues. In DNA form, the CDR3 reads TGCAGCGTTGGATCGGACAGGGTGAACACTGAAGCTTTCTTT. Its protein product is CSVGSDRVNTEAFF.

This sequence joins TRBV24-1 and TRBJ1-2; TRBD1 agrees at 7 bases. The junction had 5 bases not matched to a gene; V was cut back by 3 bases and J by 8 bases. CDR1 and CDR2 from the germline V gene are KGHDR and SFDVKD. The CDR3 covers 13 residues. CDR3 DNA: TGTGCCACCAGTGATGCAGGGGGAGGGGGCTACACCTTC. Translated, it gives CATSDAGGGGYTF.

The sample holds a few counts of this clonotype. The chain is built from TRBV10-3 and TRBJ1-6; maybe TRBD1 (5 bases). Germline CDR1 is ENHRY and CDR2 is SYGVKD. V lost 11 bases, J lost 7 bases, and 15 bases lay in between. The CDR3 covers 13 residues. The CDR3 loop reads CAAWGRPNSPLHF. The CDR3 DNA reads TGTGCCGCCTGGGGACGCCCAAATTCACCCCTCCACTTT.

This clonotype showed up many times. In nucleotides, the CDR3 is TGTGCCAGTAGAGACCGCCTCGAAGAGACCCAGTACTTC. It specifies CASRDRLEETQYF. The rearrangement uses TRBV19 and TRBJ2-5; D is undetermined. The CDR3 spans 13 residues. V was clipped by 6 bases and J by 3 bases, with 11 bases between them. The germline V gene encodes CDR1 LNHDA and CDR2 SQIVND (reference sequence).